A single sample is the source of the 16 T cell receptor beta chains below, sequenced in a study of control samples from healthy donors and cancer patients. The assay was immunoSEQ multiplex PCR, and TCRdb's table has in-frame clones only and misses some. The repertoire holds about 120,000 clones, with approximately 88% as singletons. Sequencing used PBMCs. These receptors were obtained from an older woman with lung cancer.

V gene TRBV18 combines with J gene TRBJ1-2, with 12 bases fitting TRBD1. Trimming took 3 bases from V and 4 from J; bases not matched to a gene: 6. The germline CDR1 and CDR2 sequences are KGHSH and LQKENI. The CDR3 has 16 amino acids. The CDR3 region has the DNA TGTGCCAGCTCACCGGGACAGGGGGCATTCGGCTATGGCTACACCTTC. Translated: CASSPGQGAFGYGYTF.

In nucleotides, the CDR3 is TGTGCCAGTGGACAGAAGCCCTACGAGCAGTACTTC. This translates into CASGQKPYEQYF. V and J are TRBV6-5 and TRBJ2-7; possible D gene TRBD1, 6 bases. This CDR3 has 12 amino acids. Per germline, CDR1 MNHEY and CDR2 SVGAGI. Trimming stripped 9 bases from V and 2 bases from J, with 11 bases between.

The chain uses TRBV19 and TRBJ1-4; D remains unclear. There are 15 residues in the CDR3. From germline, CDR1 is LNHDA and CDR2 SQIVND (reference sequence). Deletions cut 4 bases from V and 3 bases from J, with 12 bases between. For the CDR3, the DNA is TGTGCCAGTAGTAGCGCCTCCAGCTCTAATGAAAAACTGTTTTTT. Amino acids: CASSSASSSNEKLFF.

This sequence joins TRBV19 and TRBJ1-1, with D perhaps TRBD1 (6 bases). This CDR3 is 15 amino acids long. Germline V gives CDR1 LNHDA, CDR2 SQIVND (reference sequence). Trimming left V 5 bases short and J 0 bases short, with 13 bases between. The CDR3 DNA is TGTGCCAGTAGTCGGACAGTAGCTATGAACACTGAAGCTTTCTTT. This gives the protein CASSRTVAMNTEAFF.

CDR3 protein: CASRLTAGELFF. For the CDR3, the DNA is TGTGCCAGCAGACTGACAGCCGGGGAGCTGTTTTTT. V and J are TRBV2 and TRBJ2-2, with D perhaps matching TRBD1 (5 bases). This CDR3 is 12 amino acids long. Germline values: CDR1 SNHLY, CDR2 FYNNEI. Trimming removed 6 bases from V and 6 bases from J, with 8 bases in between.

The chain combines TRBV6-5 with TRBJ1-5, with D perhaps matching TRBD1 (5 bases). The CDR3 consists of 14 residues. Trimming left V 8 bases short and J 3 bases short, with 14 bases between. Germline V gene sequence: CDR1 MNHEY, CDR2 SVGAGI. CDR3 amino acids: CASHTAGINQPQHF. DNA for the CDR3: TGTGCCAGCCATACGGCAGGGATCAATCAGCCCCAGCATTTT.

The sample holds many counts of this clone. J is TRBJ1-1 and V is TRBV28; no definite D call. Germline V gene data show CDR1 as MDHEN and CDR2 as SYDVKM. Trimming cost V 7 bases and J 1 base, with 10 bases left between them. This CDR3 is 13 amino acids long. The CDR3 nucleotides read TGTGCCAGCATTTCCATTCAGAACACTGAAGCTTTCTTT. Protein product: CASISIQNTEAFF.

The chain employs TRBV12-5 and TRBJ2-7; 7 bases are a match to TRBD1. V was pared by 5 bases and J by 4 bases, with 11 bases of the junction left unmatched. The germline V gene encodes CDR1 LGHNT and CDR2 FRNRAP. There are 15 residues in the CDR3. For the CDR3, the DNA is TGTGCTAGTGGTCTAGGAGCAGGGGGTTGGTACGAGCAGTACTTC. Translated, it gives CASGLGAGGWYEQYF.

The chain uses TRBV11-3 and TRBJ2-7; D might be TRBD1 or TRBD2, each matching 5 bases. CDR1 is SGHNT and CDR2 is YENEEA in the germline V gene. CDR3 length: 15 amino acids. Trimming shortened V by 7 bases and J by 6 bases, and 22 bases separated the two germline ends. In DNA, the CDR3 is TGTGCCAGCAACCCCGGGGCGGCCTATGGGGTCGAGCAGTACTTC. Translating gives CASNPGAAYGVEQYF. Filled out from reference TRBV11-3 and TRBJ2-7, the complete variable domain reads EAGVVQSPRYKIIEKKQPVAFWCNPISGHNTLYWYLQNLGQGPELLIRYENEEAVDDSQLPKDRFSAERLKGVDSTLKIQPAELGDSAVYLCASNPGAAYGVEQYFGPGTRLTVT.

This sequence joins TRBV15 and TRBJ1-3; TRBD1 matches 8 bases. Germline-derived CDR1 and CDR2 are LNHNV and YYDKDF (reference sequence). This CDR3 contains 18 residues. V shed 0 bases, J shed 0 bases, and the junction held 7 bases outside the gene matches. In nucleotides, the CDR3 is TGTGCCACCAGCAGAGATCGGGGGACAGGCCTCTCTGGAAACACCATATATTTT. Encoded protein: CATSRDRGTGLSGNTIYF.

This clone has just one count. The J gene is TRBJ1-2, the V gene TRBV20-1; D is perhaps TRBD1 (5 bases). The CDR3 contains 17 residues. The germline gives CDR1 DFQATT, CDR2 SNEGSKA (reference sequence). V was pared by 6 bases and J by 4 bases, with 27 bases between. In DNA, the CDR3 is TGCAGTGCAAGTTGGGGGTACCTTAGGTTAGGCGGCTATGGCTACACCTTC. Encoded protein: CSASWGYLRLGGYGYTF.

This chain links TRBV9 with TRBJ2-3; the D is unclear. This CDR3 contains 13 residues. V was trimmed by 0 bases and J by 5 bases, leaving 7 bases between them. CDR1 and CDR2 from the germline V gene are SGDLS and YYNGEE. The CDR3 is CASSVAVEDTQYF. In DNA, the CDR3 is TGTGCCAGCAGCGTAGCTGTGGAAGATACGCAGTATTTT.

V gene TRBV28 combines with J gene TRBJ1-4; D may be TRBD1 (5 bases). Germline V lookup: CDR1 MDHEN, CDR2 SYDVKM. Trimming pared 7 bases from V and 6 bases from J, leaving 12 bases between. This CDR3 comprises 13 residues. The CDR3: CASNTGLDEKLFF. The CDR3 DNA reads as TGTGCCAGCAACACGGGGCTTGATGAAAAACTGTTTTTT.

The rearrangement joins TRBV20-1 to TRBJ1-1; possible D gene TRBD1, 5 bases. Germline values: CDR1 DFQATT, CDR2 SNEGSKA (reference sequence). There are 11 residues in the CDR3. Deletions cut 5 bases from V and 7 bases from J, with 11 bases between. CDR3 sequence reads: CSAFQGVEAFF. Written as DNA, the CDR3 is TGCAGTGCTTTTCAGGGTGTTGAAGCTTTCTTT.

V and J are TRBV7-9 and TRBJ2-1; 14 nucleotides agree with TRBD2. CDR1 SEHNR and CDR2 FQNEAQ come from the germline V gene (reference sequence). The CDR3 is made up of 15 amino acids. Unmatched junction bases numbered 6, after V lost 5 bases and J lost 9 bases. CDR3 region: CASSTGLAGVGEQFF. CDR3 in DNA: TGTGCCAGCAGCACGGGACTAGCGGGGGTGGGTGAGCAGTTCTTC.

The rearrangement uses TRBV18 and TRBJ2-7; D not certain. CDR3 length: 15 residues. V lost 6 bases and J 0 bases, leaving 15 bases between the germline ends. Looked up from germline, CDR1 is KGHSH and CDR2 is LQKENI. For the CDR3, the DNA is TGTGCCAGCTCTTTCGGACCTCCGAGCTCCTACGAGCAGTACTTC. It translates to CASSFGPPSSYEQYF.